The 30 T cell receptor beta chains below were found in one sample sequenced in a study of T cell responses to AZD1222 COVID-19 vaccine (dated by TCRdb to the early 2020s). The meaning of the sample's time point label: about 28 days (+/-7) after the second vaccine dose. The treatment or condition label of this sample denotes: meningococcal conjugate vaccine given as trial control. The protocol used for the library was the immunoSEQ multiplex PCR assay. The immuneACCESS repertoire file appears here via TCRdb, limited to in-frame rearrangements. These files lack a portion of the clones; in checked studies, under half of the deficit traces to unresolved V genes, and the cause of the others is not known. This sample comprises 130,000 to 150,000 clones, 88% of them detected only once. About 5% of the sample is in the top ten clones. Specimen: peripheral blood, collected 28 days after the second dose of the MenACWY control vaccine. These receptor sequences come from an adult who received the MenACWY meningococcal vaccine as a control.

This clone has a handful of counts. The chain couples TRBV6-5 to TRBJ2-7; 7 positions match TRBD2. Germline assignment: CDR1 MNHEY and CDR2 SVGAGI. The J segment lost 4 bases and the V segment lost 6 bases, leaving 6 bases of the junction unmatched. The CDR3 runs 13 residues. The CDR3 sequence is CASRNSGEYEQYF. CDR3 DNA sequence: TGTGCCAGCAGGAACAGCGGGGAATACGAGCAGTACTTC.

The genes are TRBV30 and TRBJ1-4; 7 bases align to TRBD1. The V gene's germline CDR1 is GTSNPN and CDR2 SVGIG (reference sequence). Trimming cost V 3 bases and J 8 bases; bases outside gene matches: 9. The CDR3 spans 14 residues. CDR3 in amino acids: CAWRDDREGEKLFF. The DNA of the CDR3 is TGTGCCTGGAGGGACGACAGGGAGGGCGAAAAACTGTTTTTT.

This rearrangement joins TRBV25-1 to TRBJ2-1; 7 bases are shared with TRBD2. V dropped 4 bases and J dropped 9; count of bases not matched to a gene: 12. Germline CDR1 reads MGHDK; CDR2 reads SYGVNS. The CDR3 length is 15 residues. This CDR3 is CASSVSGLPTAEQFF. In nucleotides, the CDR3 is TGTGCCAGCAGTGTCTCGGGACTACCTACCGCTGAGCAGTTCTTC.

The chain has TRBV3-1 (or the pseudogene TRBV3-2) and TRBJ2-1, with D perhaps TRBD1 (6 bases). The CDR3 covers 14 residues. The V end lost 4 bases, the J end lost 6 bases, and 13 bases lay between the germline ends. Germline V lookup: CDR1 LGHDT, CDR2 YNNKEL (reference sequence). CDR3: CASSRGGQPNEQFF. For the CDR3, the DNA is TGTGCCAGCAGCCGAGGTGGACAGCCCAATGAGCAGTTCTTC.

V and J are TRBV9 and TRBJ2-1; TRBD1 matches 7 bases. The V segment lost 4 bases and the J segment 0 bases; nucleotides outside the gene matches: 4. The CDR3 is 15 residues long. In germline, CDR1 is SGDLS, CDR2 YYNGEE. CDR3 bases: TGTGCCAGCAGCATCACAGGGGACTCCTACAATGAGCAGTTCTTC. This translates into CASSITGDSYNEQFF.

There are a few counts of this clone. The chain carries TRBV2 and TRBJ2-7, with D unresolved. V shed 5 bases and J shed 0 bases, with 20 bases lying between them. Germline assignment: CDR1 SNHLY and CDR2 FYNNEI. The CDR3 extends over 17 amino acids. CDR3 sequence (DNA): TGTGCCAGCAGTCAACCCGCAGGCGAGAGGAACTCCTACGAGCAGTACTTC. Translation gives CASSQPAGERNSYEQYF.

J is TRBJ2-7 and V is TRBV28, with 9 bases lining up with TRBD1. V lost 1 base, J lost 0 bases, and 13 bases stayed unmatched. The germline V gene has CDR1 MDHEN and CDR2 SYDVKM. This CDR3 comprises 19 residues. The CDR3 spells CASSLYRGQRGPSSYEQYF. The CDR3 nucleotides are TGTGCCAGCAGTTTATACAGGGGGCAACGGGGACCTAGCTCCTACGAGCAGTACTTC. Using reference TRBV28 and TRBJ2-7 for the parts outside the CDR3, the full variable domain is DVKVTQSSRYLVKRTGEKVFLECVQDMDHENMFWYRQDPGLGLRLIYFSYDVKMKEKGDIPEGYSVSREKKERFSLILESASTNQTSMYLCASSLYRGQRGPSSYEQYFGPGTRLTVT.

The rearrangement links TRBV6-2 or TRBV6-3 to TRBJ2-2, with 10 bases fitting TRBD2. The CDR3 sequence is 15 residues long. Germline V lookup: CDR1 MNHEY, CDR2 SVGEGT. J gave up 4 bases and V 4 bases, and 3 bases lay outside the gene matches. CDR3 region: CASSFLAGVTGELFF. The CDR3 DNA sequence: TGTGCCAGCAGTTTCCTAGCGGGGGTCACCGGGGAGCTGTTTTTT.

The chain carries TRBV25-1 and TRBJ1-1; 10 bases are shared with TRBD1. The CDR3 totals 17 residues. Trimming took 2 bases from V and 0 from J; bases not matched to a gene: 6. Germline V lookup: CDR1 MGHDK, CDR2 SYGVNS. The CDR3 region has the DNA TGTGCCAGCAGTGAACGGGGGACAGGGGCTCTGAACACTGAAGCTTTCTTT. Translated, it gives CASSERGTGALNTEAFF.

This rearrangement joins TRBV5-1 to TRBJ1-2, with 7 bases lining up with TRBD1. Germline-derived CDR1 and CDR2 are SGHRS and YFSETQ. The CDR3 is 13 amino acids. V lost 4 bases, J lost 5 bases, and 5 bases stayed unmatched. The DNA for the CDR3 is TGCGCCAGCAGCCTGGGGACAGCTTATGGCTACACCTTC. Residues: CASSLGTAYGYTF.

This clone was detected once. The rearrangement uses TRBV6-2 or TRBV6-3 and TRBJ2-7, with D perhaps TRBD1 or TRBD2 (7 bases each). Germline values: CDR1 MNHEY, CDR2 SVGEGT. This CDR3 region has 13 residues. The V end was cut by 5 bases, the J end by 4 bases, with 12 bases between. The CDR3 region is CASSHRGGYEQYF. The CDR3 DNA follows: TGTGCCAGCAGTCACAGGGGAGGGTACGAGCAGTACTTC.

The rearrangement links TRBV7-3 to TRBJ2-1; 10 bases are a match to TRBD2. After removal of 2 bases from V and 0 bases from J, the junction contained 10 bases not matched to a gene. Germline-derived CDR1 and CDR2 are SGHTA and FQGTGA. The CDR3 length is 19 residues. This CDR3 reads CASSLASGSPPSSYNEQFF. In DNA form, the CDR3 reads TGTGCCAGCAGCTTAGCTAGCGGGAGTCCCCCCTCCTCCTACAATGAGCAGTTCTTC.

This chain links TRBV7-2 with TRBJ1-1; a weak D match, TRBD1 (6 bases). The CDR3 runs 13 residues. The V and J ends lost 5 bases and 4 bases respectively, with 11 bases between them. In germline, CDR1 is SGHTA, CDR2 FQGNSA. The CDR3 nucleotides read TGTGCCAGCAGCCGACAGGTTGGCACTGAAGCTTTCTTT. The encoded protein is CASSRQVGTEAFF.

The chain is built from TRBV10-3 and TRBJ2-1; 8 bases line up with TRBD2. There are 15 residues in the CDR3. Trimming cost V 10 bases and J 9 bases; bases outside gene matches: 17. CDR1 and CDR2 (germline): ENHRY, SYGVKD. The CDR3 protein is CATYEWRGALGEQFF. For the CDR3, the DNA is TGTGCCACCTATGAGTGGCGGGGGGCGTTAGGTGAGCAGTTCTTC.

The count of this clone is one. This chain uses TRBV24-1 with TRBJ2-1; 7 positions agree with TRBD1. The CDR3 spans 14 residues. V lost 4 bases and J lost 8; bases outside the gene matches: 7. Germline CDR1 KGHDR, CDR2 SFDVKD. Here the CDR3 reads CATSESDRAHEQFF. The CDR3 DNA sequence: TGTGCCACCAGTGAATCCGACAGGGCCCATGAGCAGTTCTTC.

The chain uses TRBV6-6 and TRBJ2-1; 13 positions agree with TRBD2. The germline gives CDR1 MNHNY, CDR2 SVGAGI (reference sequence). V gave up 4 bases and J gave up 4 bases; unmatched junction bases: 1. The CDR3 has 15 residues. The CDR3 spells CASSWTSGSYNEQFF. CDR3 nucleotides: TGTGCCAGCAGTTGGACTAGCGGGAGTTACAATGAGCAGTTCTTC.

The CDR3 DNA follows: TGTGCCAGCTCACCACTCCAGGCTAGCGGGGAGCTGTTTTTT. Translating gives CASSPLQASGELFF. The J gene is TRBJ2-2, the V gene TRBV18; D gene ambiguous. Per germline, CDR1 KGHSH and CDR2 LQKENI. This CDR3 spans 14 amino acids. V was trimmed by 1 base and J by 7 bases, leaving 10 bases between them.

A note on this clone: One junction end disagrees with the germline gene, perhaps due to a read error. The chain joins TRBV4-3 to TRBJ1-1, with unresolved D. Germline CDR1 reads LGHNA; CDR2 reads YSLEER. The CDR3 is made up of 13 amino acids. CDR3 sequence (DNA): TGCGCCAGCAGCCAAATTGGAAACAGTGAAGCTTTCTTT. It codes for CASSQIGNSEAFF.

The rearrangement joins TRBV7-2 to TRBJ1-5; no clear D gene. Germline lookup yields CDR1 SGHTA and CDR2 FQGNSA. Trimming took 2 bases from V and 3 from J, leaving 8 bases between them. This CDR3 has 14 amino acids. CDR3 in amino acids: CASSLINYNQPQHF. CDR3 nucleotide sequence: TGTGCCAGCAGCTTAATCAATTACAATCAGCCCCAGCATTTT. Drawing the rest from reference TRBV7-2 and TRBJ1-5, the complete variable domain is GAGVSQSPSNKVTEKGKDVELRCDPISGHTALYWYRQSLGQGLEFLIYFQGNSAPDKSGLPSDRFSAERTGGSVSTLTIQRTQQEDSAVYLCASSLINYNQPQHFGDGTRLSIL.

The chain uses TRBV5-1 and TRBJ1-4; 7 bases align to TRBD1. CDR3 length: 16 amino acids. V lost 4 bases, J lost 4 bases, and 10 bases stayed unmatched. In germline, CDR1 is SGHRS, CDR2 YFSETQ. The CDR3 DNA sequence: TGCGCCAGCAGCGGAGGGGGCTCACGGGATAATGAAAAACTGTTTTTT. This sequence encodes CASSGGGSRDNEKLFF.

This chain links TRBV30 with TRBJ2-3, with no clear D. The CDR3 spans 13 residues. Trimming stripped 2 bases from V and 5 bases from J, with 11 bases between. Germline CDR1 reads GTSNPN; CDR2 reads SVGIG (reference sequence). The DNA for the CDR3 is TGTGCCTGGAGTTCCGGGTATGGAGATACGCAGTATTTT. Amino acid sequence: CAWSSGYGDTQYF.

The chain combines TRBV14 with TRBJ1-2; no firm D call. Deletions cut 1 base from V and 0 bases from J, with 6 bases between. The CDR3 is made up of 14 amino acids. CDR1 SGHDN and CDR2 FVKESK come from the germline V gene. DNA of the CDR3: TGTGCCAGCAGCCAAGCCGGCCCTAACTATGGCTACACCTTC. This gives the protein CASSQAGPNYGYTF.

The chain uses TRBV5-4 and TRBJ2-1; 8 bases map to TRBD1. This CDR3 is built from 14 residues. The ends lost 2 bases at V and 5 bases at J; junction bases unmatched: 3. Germline V lookup: CDR1 SGHNT, CDR2 YYREEE (reference sequence). The CDR3 sequence is CASSFRGQHNEQFF. The CDR3 DNA is TGTGCCAGCAGCTTCAGGGGGCAGCACAATGAGCAGTTCTTC.

J is TRBJ2-6 and V is TRBV18, with D possibly matching TRBD1 (5 bases). This CDR3 has 16 residues. Looked up from germline, CDR1 is KGHSH and CDR2 is LQKENI. V shed 5 bases and J shed 0 bases, with 11 bases lying between them. The CDR3 DNA reads as TGTGCCAGCTCAGACAGCCTTAGCTCTGGGGCCAACGTCCTGACTTTC. The encoded protein is CASSDSLSSGANVLTF. Looking up the rest from reference TRBV18 and TRBJ2-6 gives the full variable domain: NAGVMQNPRHLVRRRGQEARLRCSPMKGHSHVYWYRQLPEEGLKFMVYLQKENIIDESGMPKERFSAEFPKEGPSILRIQQVVRGDSAAYFCASSDSLSSGANVLTFGAGSRLTVL.

This rearrangement joins TRBV5-8 to TRBJ1-1; unclear D gene. V was cut by 4 bases and J by 3 bases, with 4 bases left in between. Germline lookup yields CDR1 SGHTS and CDR2 YDEGEE. The length of the CDR3 is 11 residues. The CDR3 spells CASSPYTEAFF. CDR3 nucleotide sequence: TGTGCCAGCAGCCCCTACACTGAAGCTTTCTTT.

The J gene is TRBJ1-1, the V gene TRBV7-2; 8 bases fit TRBD1. This CDR3 contains 13 residues. CDR1 and CDR2 (germline): SGHTA, FQGNSA. The trim removed 4 bases at V and 5 bases at J, leaving 3 bases unmatched. The CDR3: CASSSRTGTEAFF. The CDR3 nucleotides read TGTGCCAGCAGCTCCCGGACAGGGACTGAAGCTTTCTTT.

V gene TRBV13 combines with J gene TRBJ1-1; 8 bases agree with TRBD1. V was clipped by 1 base and J by 5 bases; unmatched bases: 6. Per the germline V gene, CDR1 is PRHDT and CDR2 is FYEKMQ (reference sequence). CDR3 length: 15 amino acids. This chain's CDR3 is CASSLVGQGPTEAFF. DNA of the CDR3: TGTGCCAGCAGCTTAGTTGGACAGGGCCCAACTGAAGCTTTCTTT.

V and J are TRBV7-2 and TRBJ2-7, with 9 bases aligning to TRBD1. J was trimmed by 4 bases and V by 3 bases; bases with no gene match: 7. Germline CDR1 is SGHTA and CDR2 is FQGNSA. The CDR3 has 15 amino acids. The CDR3 sequence is CASSFRTGAGYEQYF. In DNA, the CDR3 is TGTGCCAGCAGCTTCCGGACAGGGGCAGGGTACGAGCAGTACTTC. The whole variable domain, filled in from reference TRBV7-2 and TRBJ2-7, reads GAGVSQSPSNKVTEKGKDVELRCDPISGHTALYWYRQSLGQGLEFLIYFQGNSAPDKSGLPSDRFSAERTGGSVSTLTIQRTQQEDSAVYLCASSFRTGAGYEQYFGPGTRLTVT.

The DNA of the CDR3 is TGCGCCAGCAGCCAATCAGGGGCTCCGGGGGATGGCTACACCTTC. This encodes CASSQSGAPGDGYTF. The V call is TRBV4-1, the J call TRBJ1-2, with a possible D match to TRBD1 (6 bases). CDR1 is MGHRA, CDR2 YSYEKL, per germline. This CDR3 region has 15 residues. The V end lost 2 bases, the J end lost 6 bases, and 16 bases lay between the germline ends.

CDR3 in amino acids: CASSQVPGGNSPLHF. The CDR3 DNA reads as TGCGCCAGCAGCCAAGTTCCAGGGGGGAATTCACCCCTCCACTTT. This chain joins TRBV4-1 and TRBJ1-6, with TRBD1 matching over 7 bases. V trimming: 1 base; J trimming: 7 bases; junction bases outside the gene matches: 4. Per germline, CDR1 MGHRA and CDR2 YSYEKL. This CDR3 has 15 amino acids.